This T cell receptor (beta chain) emerged from a study of CD8 T cells in Susac syndrome. Findings and limits, study-wide: By the study's own acknowledgment, its TCR sequencing and HLA analysis included relatively few individuals.

Random hexamers served to reverse transcribe about 0.5 to 1 ug RNA. Amplification of the TCR beta CDR3 was carried out by immunoSEQ multiplex PCR, which spanned a total of 54 Vbeta and 13 Jbeta segments. MiXCR, run by TCRdb on the immunoSEQ multiplex PCR reads, gives a single entry per CDR3 protein. Of 150,000 or so distinct CDR3 sequences listed, roughly 95% are singletons. Looked up from germline, CDR1 is DFQATT and CDR2 is SNEGSKA (reference sequence). The length of the CDR3 is 14 residues. V lost 5 bases and J lost 3, with 13 bases in between. Note on this clonotype: Its antigen is not identified.

The T cells that were sequenced for TCR beta were CD8+ and CD4+ cells from blood. Purification of the CD8+ and CD4+ T cells relied on negative isolation, and TEMRA cells underwent FACS enrichment. Sequences were obtained from CD4+ T cells from PBMCs. This chain connects TRBV20-1 to TRBJ1-4, with TRBD1 as a possible D gene (5 bases). The origin of this receptor is a human donor in good health. CDR3 loop: CSAPPGRPNEKLFF. The CDR3 nucleotides read TGCAGTGCTCCTCCGGGACGGCCTAATGAAAAACTGTTTTTT.